These 8 T cell receptor beta chains share one sample of origin, sequenced in a study of blood T cells in healthy people across ages. Next came a second PCR, run for 7 to 11 cycles, which used a sample-barcoded 5' primer along with a J-beta primer mix. In TCRdb, the 5' RACE reads were re-called with MiXCR into one record per CDR3 protein. The table shows 600,000 to 1,000,000 distinct CDR3 sequences, with over 45% occurring only once. Material for sequencing was blood. These receptors were taken from a man aged 30 to 39 in good health.

The genes are TRBV7-2 and TRBJ2-1, with D possibly being TRBD2 (5 bases). V was trimmed by 4 bases and J by 5 bases, leaving 24 bases between them. Germline V CDR1 and CDR2: SGHTA, FQGNSA. This CDR3 region has 18 residues. CDR3: CASSYRRGWRSEDNEQFF. DNA of the CDR3: TGTGCCAGCAGCTATAGGCGTGGTTGGCGGTCGGAGGACAATGAGCAGTTCTTC.

The chain couples TRBV10-3 to TRBJ2-5; no firm D call. The J call could be wrong; TRBJ2-7 is a better fit for the DNA end. Germline V gene data show CDR1 as ENHRY and CDR2 as SYGVKD. The CDR3 is 14 residues long. The CDR3, as DNA: TGTGCCATCAGTGACGACGAGATATCCTACGAGCAGTACTTC. Translation gives CAISDDEISYEQYF.

V usage is TRBV7-9 and J usage is TRBJ2-6; D might be TRBD1 (5 bases). Trimming shortened V by 2 bases and J by 1 base, and 18 bases separated the two germline ends. Germline values: CDR1 SEHNR, CDR2 FQNEAQ (reference sequence). CDR3 length: 19 amino acids. CDR3 region: CASSLLGQGAISGANVLTF. The DNA for the CDR3 is TGTGCCAGCAGCTTATTGGGCCAGGGCGCGATTTCTGGGGCCAACGTCCTGACTTTC.

The sample holds one count of this clonotype. The chain has TRBV20-1 and TRBJ2-7, with a possible D match to TRBD2 (6 bases). Trimming shortened V by 4 bases and J by 0 bases, and 10 bases separated the two germline ends. The germline gives CDR1 DFQATT, CDR2 SNEGSKA (reference sequence). The CDR3 covers 13 residues. The CDR3 DNA reads TGCAGTGCTAAATATAGCGGCTCCTACGAGCAGTACTTC. Translation: CSAKYSGSYEQYF.

This clonotype was picked up a small number of times. V usage is TRBV28 and J usage is TRBJ2-7; D remains ambiguous. Trimming pared 4 bases from V and 5 bases from J, leaving 6 bases between. The CDR3 contains 11 residues. The germline CDR1 and CDR2 sequences are MDHEN and SYDVKM. CDR3 in amino acids: CASSSSDEQYF. The CDR3 coding sequence is TGTGCCAGCAGTTCTTCCGACGAGCAGTACTTC.

The chain has TRBV7-3 and TRBJ2-1, with 9 bases identical to TRBD2. V lost 5 bases and J lost 4; bases outside the gene matches: 9. Looked up from germline, CDR1 is SGHTA and CDR2 is FQGTGA. This CDR3 has 16 amino acids. The CDR3 loop is CASSPLAGGPYNEQFF. In DNA, the CDR3 is TGTGCCAGCAGCCCCCTTGCGGGAGGGCCTTACAATGAGCAGTTCTTC.

The CDR3 coding sequence is TGCGCCAGCAGCCAAGACCGGACAGGGACCGGGGAGCTGTTTTTT. This codes for CASSQDRTGTGELFF. The V gene is TRBV4-3, the J gene TRBJ2-2; the match to TRBD1 covers 8 bases. CDR3 length: 15 amino acids. Germline lookup yields CDR1 LGHNA and CDR2 YSLEER. V dropped 0 bases and J dropped 5; count of bases not matched to a gene: 2.

The genes are TRBV20-1 and TRBJ2-4; D not certain. The end of the DNA fits TRBJ2-7 better, so the J call may be wrong. This CDR3 has 12 amino acids. Germline lookup yields CDR1 DFQATT and CDR2 SNEGSKA (reference sequence). The CDR3: CSADLTSYEQYF. The CDR3 DNA reads as TGCAGTGCTGACCTAACGTCTTACGAGCAGTACTTC.